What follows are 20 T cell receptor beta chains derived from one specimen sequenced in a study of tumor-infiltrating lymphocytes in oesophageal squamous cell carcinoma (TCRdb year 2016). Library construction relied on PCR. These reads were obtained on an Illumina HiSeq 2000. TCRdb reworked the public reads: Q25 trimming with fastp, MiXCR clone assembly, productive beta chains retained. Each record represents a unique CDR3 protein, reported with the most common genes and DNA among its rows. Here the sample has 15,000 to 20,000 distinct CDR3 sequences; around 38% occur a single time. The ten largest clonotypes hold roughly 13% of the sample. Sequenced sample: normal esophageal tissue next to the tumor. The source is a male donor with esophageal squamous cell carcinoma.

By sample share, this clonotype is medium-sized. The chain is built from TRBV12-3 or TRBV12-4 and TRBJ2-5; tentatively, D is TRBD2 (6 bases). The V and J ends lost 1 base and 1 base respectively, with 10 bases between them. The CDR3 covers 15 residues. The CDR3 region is CASSLVFGGQETQYF. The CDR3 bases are TGTGCCAGCAGTTTAGTGTTCGGGGGCCAAGAGACCCAGTACTTC.

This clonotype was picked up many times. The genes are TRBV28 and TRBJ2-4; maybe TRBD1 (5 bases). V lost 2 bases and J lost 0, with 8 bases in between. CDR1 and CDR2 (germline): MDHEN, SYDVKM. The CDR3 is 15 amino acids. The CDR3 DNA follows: TGTGCCAGCAGTTTAGGACACGTAGCCAAAAACATTCAGTACTTC. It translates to CASSLGHVAKNIQYF.

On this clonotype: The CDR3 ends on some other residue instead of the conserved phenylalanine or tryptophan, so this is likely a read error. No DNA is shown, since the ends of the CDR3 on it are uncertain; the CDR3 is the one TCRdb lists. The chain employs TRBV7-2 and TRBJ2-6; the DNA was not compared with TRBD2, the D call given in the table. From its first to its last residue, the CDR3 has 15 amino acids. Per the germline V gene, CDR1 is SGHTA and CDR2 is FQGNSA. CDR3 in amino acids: CASSPGGPYEQYFGA.

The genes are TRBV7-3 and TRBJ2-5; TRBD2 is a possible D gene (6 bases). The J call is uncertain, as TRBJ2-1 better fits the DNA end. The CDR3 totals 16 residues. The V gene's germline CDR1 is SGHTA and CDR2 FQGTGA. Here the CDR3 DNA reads TGTGCCAGCAGCTCTATGTTAGCGGATACAGTGGGTGAGCAGTTCTTC. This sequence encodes CASSSMLADTVGEQFF.

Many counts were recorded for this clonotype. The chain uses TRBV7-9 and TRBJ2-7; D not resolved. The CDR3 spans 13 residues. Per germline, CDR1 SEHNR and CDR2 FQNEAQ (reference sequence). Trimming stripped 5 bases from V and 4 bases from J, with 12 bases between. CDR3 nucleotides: TGTGCCAGCAGCCCCATGGGTAATTACGAGCAGTACTTC. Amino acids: CASSPMGNYEQYF.

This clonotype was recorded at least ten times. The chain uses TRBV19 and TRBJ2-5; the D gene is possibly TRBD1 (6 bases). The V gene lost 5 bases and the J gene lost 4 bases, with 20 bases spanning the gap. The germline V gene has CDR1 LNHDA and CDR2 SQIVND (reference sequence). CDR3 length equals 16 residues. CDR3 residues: CASSSYRAGAVETQYF. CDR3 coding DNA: TGTGCCAGTAGTTCCTACAGGGCCGGGGCGGTAGAGACCCAGTACTTC.

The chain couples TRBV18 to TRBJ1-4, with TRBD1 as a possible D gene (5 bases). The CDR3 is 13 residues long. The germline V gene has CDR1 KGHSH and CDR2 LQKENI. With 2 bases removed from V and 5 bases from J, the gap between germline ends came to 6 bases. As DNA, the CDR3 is TGTGCCAGCTCACCAGGGGACAATGAAAAACTGTTTTTT. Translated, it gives CASSPGDNEKLFF. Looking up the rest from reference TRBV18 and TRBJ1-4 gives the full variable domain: NAGVMQNPRHLVRRRGQEARLRCSPMKGHSHVYWYRQLPEEGLKFMVYLQKENIIDESGMPKERFSAEFPKEGPSILRIQQVVRGDSAAYFCASSPGDNEKLFFGSGTQLSVL.

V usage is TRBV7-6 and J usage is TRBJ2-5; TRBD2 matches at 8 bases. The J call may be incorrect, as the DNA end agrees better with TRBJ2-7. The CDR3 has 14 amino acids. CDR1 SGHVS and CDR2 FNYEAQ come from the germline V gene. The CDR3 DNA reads TGTGCCAGCAGCTTTGGCGGGGGGCTCGACGAGCAGTACTTC. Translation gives CASSFGGGLDEQYF.

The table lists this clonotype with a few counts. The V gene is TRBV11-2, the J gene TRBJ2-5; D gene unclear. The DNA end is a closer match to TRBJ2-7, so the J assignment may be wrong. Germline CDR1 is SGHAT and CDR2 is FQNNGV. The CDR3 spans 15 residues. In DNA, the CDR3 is TGTGCCAGCAGCTTATTTCGTATTGGTTTCTACGAGCAGTACTTC. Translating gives CASSLFRIGFYEQYF.

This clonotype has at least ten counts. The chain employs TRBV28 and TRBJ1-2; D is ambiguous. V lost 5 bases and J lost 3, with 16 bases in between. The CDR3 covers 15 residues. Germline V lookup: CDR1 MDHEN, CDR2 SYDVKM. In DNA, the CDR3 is TGTGCCAGCAGTAGTGATGAAGGAGGGCACTATGGCTACACCTTC. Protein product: CASSSDEGGHYGYTF.

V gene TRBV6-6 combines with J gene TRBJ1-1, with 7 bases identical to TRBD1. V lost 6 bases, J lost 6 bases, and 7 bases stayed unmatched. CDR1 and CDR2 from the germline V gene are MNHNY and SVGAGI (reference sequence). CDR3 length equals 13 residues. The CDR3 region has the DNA TGTGCCAGCAGGGGGATCCAGGGGGCTGAAGCTTTCTTT. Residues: CASRGIQGAEAFF.

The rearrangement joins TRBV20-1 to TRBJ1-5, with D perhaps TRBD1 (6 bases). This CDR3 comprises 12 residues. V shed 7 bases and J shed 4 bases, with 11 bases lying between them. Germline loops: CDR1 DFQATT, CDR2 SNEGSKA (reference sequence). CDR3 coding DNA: TGCAGTGTGGACAGACTGAATCAGCCCCAGCATTTT. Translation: CSVDRLNQPQHF.

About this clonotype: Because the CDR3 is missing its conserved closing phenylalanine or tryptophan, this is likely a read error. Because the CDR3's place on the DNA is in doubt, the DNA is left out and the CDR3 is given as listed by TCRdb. CDR3: CASSFGGSNEQFFGP. The J gene is TRBJ2-6, the V gene TRBV7-2; the D call of TRBD2 is as the table states it, not checked on the DNA. CDR1 is SGHTA, CDR2 FQGNSA, per germline. The CDR3 is made up of 15 amino acids, end residues included.

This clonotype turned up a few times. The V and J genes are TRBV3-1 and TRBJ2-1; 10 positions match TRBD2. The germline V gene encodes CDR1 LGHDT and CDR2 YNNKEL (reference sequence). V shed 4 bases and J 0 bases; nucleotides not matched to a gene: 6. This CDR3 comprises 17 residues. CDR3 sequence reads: CASSPTSGVLSYNEQFF. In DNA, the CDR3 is TGTGCCAGCAGCCCTACTAGCGGGGTCCTCTCCTACAATGAGCAGTTCTTC.

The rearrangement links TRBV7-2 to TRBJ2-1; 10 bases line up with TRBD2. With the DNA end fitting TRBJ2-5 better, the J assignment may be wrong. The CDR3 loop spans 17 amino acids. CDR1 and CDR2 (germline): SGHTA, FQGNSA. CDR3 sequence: CASSLAWRLAGQETQYF. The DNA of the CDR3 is TGTGCCAGCAGCTTAGCGTGGAGACTAGCGGGTCAAGAGACCCAGTACTTC.

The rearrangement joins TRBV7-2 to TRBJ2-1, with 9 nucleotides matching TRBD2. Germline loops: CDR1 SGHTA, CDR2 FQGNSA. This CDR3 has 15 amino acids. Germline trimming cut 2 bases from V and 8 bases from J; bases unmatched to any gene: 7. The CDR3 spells CASSLLSGGWDEQFF. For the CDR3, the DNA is TGTGCCAGCAGCTTACTTAGCGGGGGTTGGGATGAGCAGTTCTTC.

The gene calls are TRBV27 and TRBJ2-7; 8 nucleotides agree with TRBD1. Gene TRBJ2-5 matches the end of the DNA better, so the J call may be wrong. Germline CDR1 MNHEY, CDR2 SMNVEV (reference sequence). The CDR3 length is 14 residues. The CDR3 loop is CASSAQGGQETQYF. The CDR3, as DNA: TGTGCCAGCAGTGCACAGGGGGGACAAGAGACCCAGTACTTC.

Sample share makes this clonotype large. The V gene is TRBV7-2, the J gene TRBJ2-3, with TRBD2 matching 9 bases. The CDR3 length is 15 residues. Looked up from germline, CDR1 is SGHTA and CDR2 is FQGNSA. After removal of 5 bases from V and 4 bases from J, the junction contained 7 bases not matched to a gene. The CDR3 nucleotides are TGTGCCAGCAGCGGACAAGCGGGAGGAGCAGATACGCAGTATTTT. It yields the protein CASSGQAGGADTQYF.

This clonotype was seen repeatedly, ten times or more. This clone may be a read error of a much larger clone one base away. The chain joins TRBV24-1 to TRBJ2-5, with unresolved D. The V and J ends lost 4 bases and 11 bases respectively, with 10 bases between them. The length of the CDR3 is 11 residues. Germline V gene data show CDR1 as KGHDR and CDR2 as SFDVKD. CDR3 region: CATSDPDEQYF. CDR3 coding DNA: TGTGCCACCAGTGACCCGGATGAGCAGTACTTC.

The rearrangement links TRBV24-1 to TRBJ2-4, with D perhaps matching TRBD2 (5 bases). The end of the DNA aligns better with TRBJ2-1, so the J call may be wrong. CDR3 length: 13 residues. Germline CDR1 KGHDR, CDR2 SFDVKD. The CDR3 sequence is CATSDPGLNEQFF. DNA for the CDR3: TGTGCCACCAGTGACCCCGGACTGAATGAGCAGTTCTTC.